What follows are 17 T cell receptor beta chains derived from one specimen sequenced in a study of cytomegalovirus exposure and HLA in healthy donors. In the PCR, 60 Vbeta and 13 Jbeta primers were used. Measured with immunoSEQ multiplex PCR; TCRdb has only the in-frame clones, and not every one. The sample contains approximately 100,000 clones, about 81% of which appear only once. The sample consisted of PBMCs. Every receptor here comes from a male donor in good health and CMV-seropositive.

This clone was detected once. The V gene is TRBV4-3, the J gene TRBJ2-7; no definite D call. V was trimmed by 0 bases and J by 4 bases, leaving 7 bases between them. The length of the CDR3 is 13 residues. Germline V gene sequence: CDR1 LGHNA, CDR2 YSLEER. The chain's CDR3 is CASSQDLVYEQYF. CDR3 sequence (DNA): TGCGCCAGCAGCCAAGATCTAGTATACGAGCAGTACTTC.

The gene calls are TRBV19 and TRBJ1-1; 7 bases align to TRBD1. Trimming removed 5 bases from V and 7 bases from J; junction bases left unmatched: 10. This CDR3 is 14 amino acids long. The germline V gene has CDR1 LNHDA and CDR2 SQIVND (reference sequence). CDR3 protein: CASSGAGGTDEAFF. For the CDR3, the DNA is TGTGCCAGTAGTGGGGCAGGGGGAACGGATGAAGCTTTCTTT.

The chain is built from TRBV4-3 and TRBJ2-1; D is unclear. Trimming pared 1 base from V and 1 base from J, leaving 8 bases between. The CDR3 is 15 amino acids. Per germline, CDR1 LGHNA and CDR2 YSLEER. The CDR3 loop is CASSQGFQSYNEQFF. For the CDR3, the DNA is TGCGCCAGCAGCCAAGGATTCCAGTCCTACAATGAGCAGTTCTTC.

The rearrangement links TRBV28 to TRBJ2-7; D is possibly TRBD2 (5 bases). Trimming removed 4 bases at V and 3 bases at J, with 13 bases between. Germline V CDR1 and CDR2: MDHEN, SYDVKM. CDR3 length: 14 amino acids. CDR3 sequence reads: CASSSAGRDYEQYF. CDR3 nucleotides: TGTGCCAGCAGTTCTGCGGGCAGAGACTACGAGCAGTACTTC.

The CDR3 reads CASNPHRGGEYGYTF. The CDR3 DNA sequence: TGTGCCAGCAACCCACACAGGGGAGGAGAATATGGCTACACCTTC. The rearrangement uses TRBV5-4 and TRBJ1-2; 7 bases are a match to TRBD1. CDR3 length equals 15 residues. The ends lost 6 bases at V and 5 bases at J; junction bases unmatched: 13. Germline V gives CDR1 SGHNT, CDR2 YYREEE (reference sequence).

The rearrangement uses TRBV2 and TRBJ2-7; possible D gene TRBD1, 6 bases. The length of the CDR3 is 13 residues. Germline V gene data show CDR1 as SNHLY and CDR2 as FYNNEI. Trimming shortened V by 6 bases and J by 7 bases, and 16 bases separated the two germline ends. This CDR3 is CASSEPGVWEQYF. In nucleotides, the CDR3 is TGTGCCAGCAGCGAACCAGGGGTCTGGGAGCAGTACTTC.

This chain links TRBV5-1 with TRBJ2-7, with 7 bases aligning to TRBD2. The V segment lost 0 bases and the J segment 3 bases; nucleotides outside the gene matches: 9. The germline CDR1 and CDR2 sequences are SGHRS and YFSETQ. The CDR3 is made up of 16 amino acids. The CDR3 coding sequence is TGCGCCAGCAGCTTGGTTGCCGGGACGGGGGGCTACGAGCAGTACTTC. Translated: CASSLVAGTGGYEQYF.

V and J are TRBV7-2 and TRBJ1-2; a weak D match, TRBD1 (6 bases). Germline V gene data show CDR1 as SGHTA and CDR2 as FQGNSA. There are 14 residues in the CDR3. Trimming cost V 5 bases and J 4 bases, with 14 bases left between them. DNA for the CDR3: TGTGCCAGCAGCCCGGACAGTTTCTCCTATGGCTACACCTTC. This codes for CASSPDSFSYGYTF. The variable domain in full, with the rest retrieved from reference TRBV7-2 and TRBJ1-2, is GAGVSQSPSNKVTEKGKDVELRCDPISGHTALYWYRQSLGQGLEFLIYFQGNSAPDKSGLPSDRFSAERTGGSVSTLTIQRTQQEDSAVYLCASSPDSFSYGYTFGSGTRLTVV.

This rearrangement joins TRBV4-2 to TRBJ1-4, with TRBD1 matching over 7 bases. V was pared by 4 bases and J by 4 bases, with 6 bases of the junction left unmatched. Germline V gene lookup returns CDR1 LGHNA and CDR2 YNFKEQ. CDR3 length: 15 amino acids. The CDR3: CASSRPGQFNEKLFF. In DNA form, the CDR3 reads TGTGCCAGCAGCCGACCGGGACAGTTTAATGAAAAACTGTTTTTT.

The chain couples TRBV11-3 to TRBJ2-7; TRBD2 aligns across 14 bases. Trimming removed 5 bases from V and 5 bases from J; junction bases left unmatched: 5. The CDR3 contains 15 residues. CDR1 and CDR2 (germline): SGHNT, YENEEA. The CDR3 sequence: CASSPGLAGVNEQYF. CDR3 DNA: TGTGCCAGCAGCCCGGGACTAGCGGGAGTCAACGAGCAGTACTTC.

The chain recombines TRBV7-8 with TRBJ1-5, with D perhaps TRBD1 (6 bases). Germline V gene sequence: CDR1 SGHVS, CDR2 FQNEAQ. The CDR3 loop spans 14 amino acids. V gave up 1 base and J gave up 2 bases, with 6 bases separating them. The chain's CDR3 is CASSLDRGNQPQHF. The CDR3 DNA is TGTGCCAGCAGCTTAGACAGGGGCAATCAGCCCCAGCATTTT.

V is TRBV27 and J is TRBJ2-7, with D hard to call. V gave up 0 bases and J gave up 2 bases, with 8 bases separating them. This CDR3 region has 14 residues. Germline V lookup: CDR1 MNHEY, CDR2 SMNVEV (reference sequence). Here the CDR3 DNA reads TGTGCCAGCAGTTTATCGCTCGGTACCTACGAGCAGTACTTC. It is translated as CASSLSLGTYEQYF.

The chain is built from TRBV28 and TRBJ2-5, with 10 bases lining up with TRBD1. The J call is doubtful: the DNA matches TRBJ2-7 better. The CDR3 runs 15 residues. CDR1 is MDHEN and CDR2 is SYDVKM in the germline V gene. Here the CDR3 reads CASSSGQGRPYEQYF. DNA for the CDR3: TGTGCCAGCAGCTCGGGACAGGGGCGGCCCTACGAGCAGTACTTC.

Points on this clone: The same CDR3 also results from other DNA sequences found in this sample. The chain combines TRBV5-4 with TRBJ2-7; D is perhaps TRBD2 (5 bases). Germline V lookup: CDR1 SGHNT, CDR2 YYREEE (reference sequence). V was pared by 5 bases and J by 3 bases, with 12 bases between. The CDR3 is made up of 13 amino acids. CDR3 sequence: CASRRGGGYEQYF. CDR3 in DNA: TGTGCCAGCAGGCGTGGCGGAGGCTACGAGCAGTACTTC.

The gene calls are TRBV4-1 and TRBJ2-1; a possible D gene is TRBD1 (7 bases). Trimming shortened V by 4 bases and J by 5 bases, and 21 bases separated the two germline ends. Germline lookup yields CDR1 MGHRA and CDR2 YSYEKL. The CDR3 has 17 amino acids. CDR3 nucleotides: TGCGCCAGCAGCCGGCTCCCCATCCAGGGGGAGGACAATGAGCAGTTCTTC. Its protein is CASSRLPIQGEDNEQFF.

This clone came up a few times. V is TRBV9 and J is TRBJ2-3; TRBD1 matches at 10 bases. The CDR3 runs to 18 residues. V was pared by 3 bases and J by 3 bases, with 13 bases of the junction left unmatched. Germline CDR1 is SGDLS and CDR2 is YYNGEE. The CDR3 sequence is CASSEPTGTGVGTDTQYF. In nucleotides, the CDR3 is TGTGCCAGCAGCGAACCCACCGGGACAGGGGTTGGAACAGATACGCAGTATTTT.

The V call is TRBV9, the J call TRBJ1-5, with 10 bases matching TRBD1. There are 15 residues in the CDR3. The germline gives CDR1 SGDLS, CDR2 YYNGEE. V was clipped by 4 bases and J by 4 bases; unmatched bases: 5. The CDR3 spells CASSSGQGGNQPQHF. DNA of the CDR3: TGTGCCAGCAGCTCCGGACAGGGGGGGAATCAGCCCCAGCATTTT.